Below are 31 T cell receptor beta chains sequenced from a single sample in a study of control samples from healthy donors and cancer patients. Here immunoSEQ multiplex PCR was the method, and the copy in TCRdb shows in-frame clones only, minus some. The sample includes approximately 44,000 clones, over 65% of them seen just once. Sequences were obtained from formalin-fixed, paraffin-embedded tissue. The receptors derive from a male donor with melanoma.

This clone occurred once. The CDR3 is CATCPGRGEQYF. The CDR3, as DNA: TGTGCCACCTGTCCCGGGAGGGGCGAGCAGTACTTC. The chain couples TRBV10-3 to TRBJ2-7; 8 bases are a match to TRBD2. The CDR3 loop spans 12 amino acids. Germline V gene data show CDR1 as ENHRY and CDR2 as SYGVKD. The V and J ends lost 10 bases and 6 bases, in that order; junction bases with no gene match: 8.

The chain employs TRBV2 and TRBJ2-3, with D maybe TRBD2 (5 bases). The germline gives CDR1 SNHLY, CDR2 FYNNEI. The V end lost 2 bases, the J end lost 5 bases, and 14 bases lay between the germline ends. The CDR3 is 15 residues long. The CDR3 loop reads CASSERRRSGDTQYF. As DNA, the CDR3 is TGTGCCAGCAGTGAACGTCGACGGAGCGGAGATACGCAGTATTTT. The variable domain in full, with the rest retrieved from reference TRBV2 and TRBJ2-3, is EPEVTQTPSHQVTQMGQEVILRCVPISNHLYFYWYRQILGQKVEFLVSFYNNEISEKSEIFDDQFSVERPDGSNFTLKIRSTKLEDSAMYFCASSERRRSGDTQYFGPGTRLTVL.

The V call is TRBV5-3, the J call TRBJ2-5; 9 bases align to TRBD2. TRBV5-3 is marked as an open reading frame, function uncertain. V was pared by 0 bases and J by 7 bases, with 19 bases of the junction left unmatched. The CDR3 runs 19 residues. The CDR3 loop is CARSLVGSGRFGARWTQYF. The CDR3 bases are TGTGCCAGAAGCTTGGTGGGTAGCGGGAGATTTGGGGCTAGGTGGACCCAGTACTTC.

The chain joins TRBV7-9 to TRBJ1-2; TRBD1 might be the D (5 bases). Germline V gene sequence: CDR1 SEHNR, CDR2 FQNEAQ (reference sequence). CDR3 length: 14 residues. V was shortened by 5 bases and J by 4 bases, with 14 bases between the two germline ends. In DNA form, the CDR3 reads TGTGCCAGCAGCCGACCGGGGGATGTCTATGGCTACACCTTC. This translates into CASSRPGDVYGYTF.

Sample share makes this clone medium-sized. The V and J genes are TRBV2 and TRBJ2-7; 7 bases fit TRBD2. This CDR3 spans 14 amino acids. Germline trimming cut 1 base from V and 2 bases from J; bases unmatched to any gene: 2. From germline, CDR1 is SNHLY and CDR2 FYNNEI. CDR3 region: CASSEEAGTYEQYF. Here the CDR3 DNA reads TGTGCCAGCAGTGAAGAAGCGGGAACCTACGAGCAGTACTTC.

This clone occurred once. The chain uses TRBV6-5 and TRBJ1-3; possible D gene TRBD1, 5 bases. Germline-derived CDR1 and CDR2 are MNHEY and SVGAGI. The CDR3 runs 14 residues. Trimming pared 5 bases from V and 0 bases from J, leaving 8 bases between. CDR3 region: CASSPGNSGNTIYF. Here the CDR3 DNA reads TGTGCCAGCAGTCCAGGGAACTCTGGAAACACCATATATTTT.

The V and J genes are TRBV11-2 and TRBJ1-1; no definite D call. The CDR3 is 12 amino acids. V shed 3 bases and J shed 5 bases, with 7 bases lying between them. Per the germline V gene, CDR1 is SGHAT and CDR2 is FQNNGV. The CDR3 DNA reads as TGTGCCAGCAGCTTTACGATGACTGAAGCTTTCTTT. Encoded protein: CASSFTMTEAFF.

This clone appeared a few times. The V and J genes are TRBV5-1 and TRBJ2-1, with 8 bases identical to TRBD2. Germline-derived CDR1 and CDR2 are SGHRS and YFSETQ. J lost 12 bases, V lost 0 bases, and 11 bases had no gene match. This CDR3 contains 15 residues. In DNA, the CDR3 is TGCGCCAGCAGCTTGGGAGGGACTAGTTTGTCCAGGCAGTTCTTC. Amino acids: CASSLGGTSLSRQFF.

This clone showed up just once. The rearrangement joins TRBV19 to TRBJ2-2; a possible D gene is TRBD1 (6 bases). Germline values: CDR1 LNHDA, CDR2 SQIVND (reference sequence). The CDR3 covers 15 residues. V lost 1 base and J 5 bases, leaving 11 bases between the germline ends. DNA of the CDR3: TGTGCCAGTAGTATAGTGAACAGGGATACCGGGGAGCTGTTTTTT. It yields the protein CASSIVNRDTGELFF.

This clone was seen more than once but under ten times. The chain has TRBV10-3 and TRBJ1-5, with 8 bases that match TRBD1. The CDR3 is 16 residues long. Trimming took 3 bases from V and 4 from J; bases not matched to a gene: 8. The germline CDR1 and CDR2 sequences are ENHRY and SYGVKD. The CDR3 region is CAISDGTGILNQPQHF. The CDR3 DNA reads TGTGCCATCAGTGATGGGACAGGAATTTTGAATCAGCCCCAGCATTTT.

CDR3 residues: CASSYSGRQGAFEQYF. The CDR3 DNA reads TGTGCCAGCAGTTACTCGGGTAGACAGGGAGCGTTCGAGCAGTACTTC. The chain employs TRBV6-6 and TRBJ2-7, with 7 positions matching TRBD1. This CDR3 contains 16 residues. V shed 0 bases, J shed 6 bases, and the junction held 11 bases outside the gene matches. Germline V gene sequence: CDR1 MNHNY, CDR2 SVGAGI (reference sequence).

The chain carries TRBV29-1 and TRBJ1-1; a possible D gene is TRBD1 (5 bases). Germline V lookup: CDR1 SQVTM, CDR2 ANQGSEA. The ends were cut back, 5 bases at V and 5 bases at J, with 15 bases in the middle. The CDR3 length is 13 residues. CDR3 amino acids: CSVSVGQGTEAFF. In nucleotides, the CDR3 is TGCAGCGTTTCCGTGGGGCAGGGAACTGAAGCTTTCTTT.

A remark on this clone: A single base separates this from a much larger clone, so it may be a read error. V is TRBV14 and J is TRBJ2-7, with D possibly being TRBD1 (6 bases). V lost 4 bases and J 2 bases, leaving 21 bases between the germline ends. CDR3 length: 17 amino acids. The germline V gene encodes CDR1 SGHDN and CDR2 FVKESK. The CDR3 bases are TGTGCCAGCAGCCCCGAGGGGACAAGGGAATACACCTACGAGCAGTACTTC. Its protein product is CASSPEGTREYTYEQYF.

The chain couples TRBV4-2 to TRBJ2-5, with no clear D. The CDR3 contains 15 residues. Trimming took off 0 bases at V and 3 bases at J, with 11 bases between the two ends. Germline V lookup: CDR1 LGHNA, CDR2 YNFKEQ. The CDR3 is CASSQDRRREETQYF. The CDR3 DNA is TGTGCCAGCAGCCAAGATCGGCGGAGAGAAGAGACCCAGTACTTC.

This chain uses TRBV9 with TRBJ1-1; TRBD1 matches 9 bases. Germline V CDR1 and CDR2: SGDLS, YYNGEE. CDR3 length: 14 residues. The J segment lost 7 bases and the V segment lost 0 bases, leaving 4 bases of the junction unmatched. CDR3 in amino acids: CASSVELGQGEAFF. CDR3 DNA: TGTGCCAGCAGCGTAGAACTGGGACAGGGTGAAGCTTTCTTT.

V gene TRBV11-2 combines with J gene TRBJ2-3; 13 bases line up with TRBD2. This CDR3 comprises 15 residues. The V segment lost 3 bases and the J segment 4 bases; nucleotides outside the gene matches: 1. The germline V gene has CDR1 SGHAT and CDR2 FQNNGV. The CDR3 bases are TGTGCCAGCAGCTTCGGACTAGCGGGAGCAGATACGCAGTATTTT. It codes for CASSFGLAGADTQYF.

In the case of this clone: Additional DNA sequences in this sample encode the identical CDR3. CDR3 region: CASTKGGGGANVLTF. DNA of the CDR3: TGTGCCAGCACCAAGGGAGGGGGTGGGGCCAACGTCCTGACTTTC. The chain combines TRBV6-5 with TRBJ2-6; tentatively, D is TRBD2 (7 bases). The CDR3 sequence is 15 residues long. CDR1 is MNHEY and CDR2 is SVGAGI in the germline V gene. V was clipped by 7 bases and J by 3 bases, with 13 bases between them.

V usage is TRBV24-1 and J usage is TRBJ2-3, with TRBD1 identical over 9 bases. Trimming cost V 7 bases and J 4 bases; bases outside gene matches: 8. Germline V gene sequence: CDR1 KGHDR, CDR2 SFDVKD. The CDR3 length is 15 residues. CDR3 amino acids: CATRSTGGGADTQYF. The CDR3 DNA reads TGTGCCACCAGGAGCACAGGGGGCGGTGCAGATACGCAGTATTTT.

The rearrangement links TRBV7-9 to TRBJ1-4; 7 bases are a match to TRBD1. Germline values: CDR1 SEHNR, CDR2 FQNEAQ (reference sequence). J lost 0 bases, V lost 3 bases, and 7 bases had no gene match. The CDR3 runs 17 residues. The chain's CDR3 is CASSFDRDGATNEKLFF. The DNA for the CDR3 is TGTGCCAGCAGCTTTGACAGGGACGGTGCAACTAATGAAAAACTGTTTTTT.

This clone was observed a few times. The chain carries TRBV7-2 and TRBJ2-7; 7 bases agree with TRBD1. Per germline, CDR1 SGHTA and CDR2 FQGNSA. V was clipped by 1 base and J by 2 bases; unmatched bases: 5. The CDR3 spans 15 residues. The CDR3 protein is CASSLDEGATYEQYF. The CDR3 DNA reads TGTGCCAGCAGCTTAGATGAGGGGGCGACCTACGAGCAGTACTTC.

This clone was seen only a few times. The chain employs TRBV24-1 and TRBJ2-5; D is ambiguous. In germline, CDR1 is KGHDR, CDR2 SFDVKD. V gave up 3 bases and J gave up 5 bases, with 12 bases separating them. The CDR3 totals 14 residues. The CDR3 DNA follows: TGTGCCACCAGTGATACAGCGTCTGGCGAGACCCAGTACTTC. This codes for CATSDTASGETQYF.

This rearrangement joins TRBV9 to TRBJ2-1, with 11 bases lining up with TRBD2. The V gene's germline CDR1 is SGDLS and CDR2 YYNGEE. V lost 4 bases and J lost 4; bases outside the gene matches: 7. CDR3 length: 16 amino acids. The CDR3 nucleotides read TGTGCCAGCAGCTTTTCCGGGACTAGCGGTTACAATGAGCAGTTCTTC. Protein product: CASSFSGTSGYNEQFF.

The chain recombines TRBV18 with TRBJ2-1; D not resolved. Germline V gives CDR1 KGHSH, CDR2 LQKENI. V gave up 1 base and J gave up 3 bases, with 7 bases separating them. The CDR3 extends over 14 amino acids. CDR3 sequence reads: CASSPLSRYNEQFF. The CDR3 DNA sequence: TGTGCCAGCTCACCACTCAGCCGCTACAATGAGCAGTTCTTC.

This clone rates as medium-sized (0.01 to 0.1%). The genes are TRBV28 and TRBJ1-4; D may be TRBD1 (6 bases). This CDR3 region has 11 residues. Germline CDR1 reads MDHEN; CDR2 reads SYDVKM. V lost 7 bases and J lost 8, with 8 bases in between. The CDR3 DNA is TGTGCCAGCACTGACAGGGAAAAACTGTTTTTT. It encodes CASTDREKLFF.

This clone was counted a few times. Here the CDR3 reads CASSVGDSNTGELFF. CDR3 sequence (DNA): TGTGCCAGCAGCGTAGGGGACAGCAACACCGGGGAGCTGTTTTTT. This sequence joins TRBV9 and TRBJ2-2; 7 positions match TRBD1. V was clipped by 0 bases and J by 2 bases; unmatched bases: 1. The CDR3 has 15 residues. Germline assignment: CDR1 SGDLS and CDR2 YYNGEE.

This clone has more than one count but fewer than ten. The chain uses TRBV11-3 and TRBJ2-7, with D possibly being TRBD1 or TRBD2 (5 bases each). The CDR3 spans 14 residues. V was trimmed by 1 base and J by 5 bases, leaving 12 bases between them. CDR1 is SGHNT and CDR2 is YENEEA in the germline V gene. The DNA of the CDR3 is TGTGCCAGCAGCTTAGGTGGGGGATTCAACGAGCAGTACTTC. Encoded protein: CASSLGGGFNEQYF.

The genes are TRBV5-1 and TRBJ1-2, with D possibly TRBD1 on 6 matching bases. This CDR3 contains 15 residues. Trimming cost V 5 bases and J 1 base, with 15 bases left between them. Looked up from germline, CDR1 is SGHRS and CDR2 is YFSETQ. The CDR3 region has the DNA TGCGCCAGCAGTATCCCGGGGGCCTTTAACTATGGCTACACCTTC. Protein: CASSIPGAFNYGYTF.

The chain combines TRBV7-8 with TRBJ2-2; D might be TRBD1 (5 bases). Trimming stripped 4 bases from V and 7 bases from J, with 13 bases between. Germline loops: CDR1 SGHVS, CDR2 FQNEAQ. There are 14 residues in the CDR3. CDR3 DNA sequence: TGTGCCAGCAGCTCTAGGGGATTGGTCGGGGAGCTGTTTTTT. Translation: CASSSRGLVGELFF.

This rearrangement joins TRBV5-4 to TRBJ2-3, with 11 positions matching TRBD2. V lost 0 bases and J lost 6; bases outside the gene matches: 9. The length of the CDR3 is 17 residues. The germline V gene has CDR1 SGHNT and CDR2 YYREEE (reference sequence). The CDR3 loop is CASSLAVVAGGRDTQYF. Written as DNA, the CDR3 is TGTGCCAGCAGCTTGGCGGTGGTAGCGGGGGGGCGGGATACGCAGTATTTT.

V is TRBV4-1 and J is TRBJ1-4; D perhaps matches TRBD1 (5 bases). Germline assignment: CDR1 MGHRA and CDR2 YSYEKL. CDR3 length: 16 residues. V dropped 0 bases and J dropped 2 bases, with 10 bases sitting between them. The CDR3 coding sequence is TGCGCCAGCAGCCAAGATCACGGGGGGACTAATGAAAAACTGTTTTTT. Its protein product is CASSQDHGGTNEKLFF.

V gene TRBV27 combines with J gene TRBJ2-5; D is undetermined. Germline loops: CDR1 MNHEY, CDR2 SMNVEV (reference sequence). The V end lost 0 bases, the J end lost 6 bases, and 11 bases lay between the germline ends. The CDR3 contains 14 residues. CDR3 sequence: CASSLSSGWKTQYF. The CDR3 region has the DNA TGTGCCAGCAGTTTATCGTCCGGATGGAAGACCCAGTACTTC.